The rows below give T cell receptor beta chains drawn from one sample of a study of T cells after yellow fever vaccination. TCRdb called the 5' RACE reads again in MiXCR, with one record for every CDR3 protein. The sample lists some 110,000 distinct CDR3 sequences, roughly 7.2% seen once, with over 2.5% in the top ten. The input for sequencing was CD4+ T cells sorted from PBMCs, taken 35 to 50 days after the first yellow fever vaccination. These receptors were taken from a man between 18 and 35 years old who received the YFV17D yellow fever vaccine. The CDR3 runs from the conserved cysteine through the conserved F or W. Fields, in order: D gene, J gene, V gene, clone size, CDR3 protein, CDR3 DNA. The D gene is left open where the match is weak. The size entry is marked missing in some rows and otherwise reads once, few, many or a size class.

d_call: TRBD1; j_call: TRBJ1-4; v_call: TRBV5-1; clone_size: many; cdr3_aa: CASSSRQGLGEKLFF; cdr3_nt: TGCGCCAGCAGCAGCCGACAGGGCCTTGGTGAAAAACTGTTTTTT
d_call: NA; j_call: TRBJ1-2; v_call: TRBV6-4; clone_size: few; cdr3_aa: CASSDGPDLNYGYTF; cdr3_nt: TGTGCCAGCAGTGACGGTCCGGACTTGAACTATGGCTACACCTTC
d_call: NA; j_call: TRBJ2-7; v_call: TRBV10-2; clone_size: many; cdr3_aa: CASSDSKAEQYF; cdr3_nt: TGCGCCAGCAGTGATTCGAAGGCCGAGCAGTACTTC
d_call: NA; j_call: TRBJ1-3; v_call: TRBV5-1; clone_size: few; cdr3_aa: CASSLGDSDSGNTIYF; cdr3_nt: TGCGCCAGCAGCTTGGGGGACTCCGACTCTGGAAACACCATATATTTT
d_call: NA; j_call: TRBJ2-3; v_call: TRBV7-2; clone_size: many; cdr3_aa: CASSLFSGTDTQYF; cdr3_nt: TGTGCCAGCAGCTTGTTTAGTGGCACAGATACGCAGTATTTT
d_call: NA; j_call: TRBJ2-1; v_call: TRBV6-2/TRBV6-3; clone_size: many; cdr3_aa: CASTQGTGAGEQFF; cdr3_nt: TGTGCCAGCACCCAGGGAACCGGGGCGGGTGAGCAGTTCTTC
d_call: NA; j_call: TRBJ1-2; v_call: TRBV5-1; clone_size: NA; cdr3_aa: CASSFSGANYGYTF; cdr3_nt: TGCGCCAGCAGCTTTTCGGGGGCTAACTATGGCTACACCTTC
d_call: NA; j_call: TRBJ1-1; v_call: TRBV5-5; clone_size: many; cdr3_aa: CASRLTQTNTEAFF; cdr3_nt: TGTGCCAGCAGGCTTACACAGACGAACACTGAAGCTTTCTTT
d_call: TRBD2; j_call: TRBJ2-1; v_call: TRBV4-1; clone_size: few; cdr3_aa: CASSQDASASGGTYNEQFF; cdr3_nt: TGCGCCAGCAGCCAAGACGCGTCCGCCAGCGGGGGGACCTACAATGAGCAGTTCTTC
d_call: NA; j_call: TRBJ2-2; v_call: TRBV7-2; clone_size: many; cdr3_aa: CASSFNHGRGELFF; cdr3_nt: TGTGCCAGCAGCTTTAATCACGGCCGGGGGGAGCTGTTTTTT
d_call: NA; j_call: TRBJ2-3; v_call: TRBV5-1; clone_size: many; cdr3_aa: CASSFGGYTDTQYF; cdr3_nt: TGCGCCAGCAGCTTCGGCGGGTACACAGATACGCAGTATTTT
d_call: NA; j_call: TRBJ1-1; v_call: TRBV11-1; clone_size: many; cdr3_aa: CASREDTEAFF; cdr3_nt: TGTGCCAGCCGGGAGGACACTGAAGCTTTCTTT
d_call: NA; j_call: TRBJ1-5; v_call: TRBV7-2; clone_size: many; cdr3_aa: CASSLLLAGGNQPQHF; cdr3_nt: TGTGCCAGCAGCTTACTTTTGGCAGGGGGCAATCAGCCCCAGCATTTT
d_call: NA; j_call: TRBJ1-4; v_call: TRBV7-2; clone_size: few; cdr3_aa: CASRQGAGANEKLFF; cdr3_nt: TGTGCCAGCAGACAAGGGGCCGGGGCTAATGAAAAACTGTTTTTT
d_call: NA; j_call: TRBJ1-2; v_call: TRBV7-2; clone_size: many; cdr3_aa: CASSGPGTYGYTF; cdr3_nt: TGTGCCAGCAGCGGGCCCGGGACCTATGGCTACACCTTC
d_call: NA; j_call: TRBJ1-3; v_call: TRBV20-1; clone_size: many; cdr3_aa: CSAFMPRGRNTIYF; cdr3_nt: TGCAGTGCTTTCATGCCGAGGGGGAGAAACACCATATATTTT
d_call: NA; j_call: TRBJ2-7; v_call: TRBV5-1; clone_size: many; cdr3_aa: CASSQDEVEYF; cdr3_nt: TGCGCCAGCAGCCAAGACGAGGTGGAGTACTTC
d_call: TRBD1; j_call: TRBJ2-5; v_call: TRBV5-4; clone_size: few; cdr3_aa: CASSYGQGARETQYF; cdr3_nt: TGTGCCAGCAGCTACGGACAGGGGGCTCGGGAGACCCAGTACTTC
d_call: NA; j_call: TRBJ1-6; v_call: TRBV2; clone_size: many; cdr3_aa: CASSEESSPLHF; cdr3_nt: TGTGCCAGCAGTGAAGAGAGTTCACCCCTCCACTTT
d_call: NA; j_call: TRBJ2-3; v_call: TRBV10-3; clone_size: few; cdr3_aa: CAISEGPTDTQYF; cdr3_nt: TGTGCCATCAGTGAGGGTCCCACAGATACGCAGTATTTT
d_call: NA; j_call: TRBJ2-1; v_call: TRBV15; clone_size: many; cdr3_aa: CATSRPGGVSEQFF; cdr3_nt: TGTGCCACCAGCAGACCCGGAGGGGTATCTGAGCAGTTCTTC
d_call: TRBD1; j_call: TRBJ1-1; v_call: TRBV9; clone_size: many; cdr3_aa: CASSPGQGRTEAFF; cdr3_nt: TGTGCCAGCAGCCCGGGACAGGGGAGGACTGAAGCTTTCTTT
d_call: NA; j_call: TRBJ2-5; v_call: TRBV7-9; clone_size: many; cdr3_aa: CASSLRPRETQYF; cdr3_nt: TGTGCCAGCAGCTTAAGGCCCCGGGAGACCCAGTACTTC
d_call: NA; j_call: TRBJ2-5; v_call: TRBV7-2; clone_size: many; cdr3_aa: CASSLGRSETQYF; cdr3_nt: TGTGCCAGCAGCTTAGGGCGGTCGGAGACCCAGTACTTC
d_call: NA; j_call: TRBJ1-2; v_call: TRBV20-1; clone_size: few; cdr3_aa: CSARQGGYTF; cdr3_nt: TGCAGTGCTAGACAGGGAGGCTACACCTTC
d_call: NA; j_call: TRBJ2-2; v_call: TRBV28; clone_size: many; cdr3_aa: CASSLAAGELFF; cdr3_nt: TGTGCCAGCAGTCTCGCCGCCGGGGAGCTGTTTTTT
d_call: NA; j_call: TRBJ2-3; v_call: TRBV4-3; clone_size: many; cdr3_aa: CASSQSLARGLLTRSSTDTQYF; cdr3_nt: TGCGCCAGCAGCCAAAGCTTAGCGCGCGGACTCCTCACCCGGTCTAGCACAGATACGCAGTATTTT
d_call: NA; j_call: TRBJ2-1; v_call: TRBV4-2; clone_size: many; cdr3_aa: CASSAQGSWDEQFF; cdr3_nt: TGTGCCAGCAGCGCCCAGGGGTCTTGGGATGAGCAGTTCTTC
d_call: TRBD1; j_call: TRBJ1-5; v_call: TRBV19; clone_size: few; cdr3_aa: CASSMGTGKSGQPQHF; cdr3_nt: TGTGCCAGTAGTATGGGGACAGGGAAAAGCGGACAGCCCCAGCATTTT
d_call: NA; j_call: TRBJ2-2; v_call: TRBV5-1; clone_size: many; cdr3_aa: CASTTTPDRANTGELFF; cdr3_nt: TGCGCCAGCACAACCACACCGGATCGGGCGAACACCGGGGAGCTGTTTTTT
d_call: TRBD2; j_call: TRBJ2-3; v_call: TRBV20-1; clone_size: many; cdr3_aa: CSARTSGDTDTQYF; cdr3_nt: TGCAGTGCCAGGACTAGCGGGGACACAGATACGCAGTATTTT
d_call: NA; j_call: TRBJ2-1; v_call: TRBV5-1; clone_size: many; cdr3_aa: CASSLQGGSYNEQFF; cdr3_nt: TGCGCCAGCAGCTTGCAGGGTGGCTCCTACAATGAGCAGTTCTTC
d_call: TRBD1; j_call: TRBJ2-2; v_call: TRBV3-1; clone_size: few; cdr3_aa: CASSLPDRGTGELFF; cdr3_nt: TGTGCCAGCAGCCTACCGGACAGGGGGACCGGGGAGCTGTTTTTT
d_call: NA; j_call: TRBJ2-3; v_call: TRBV20-1; clone_size: many; cdr3_aa: CSEAARGTDTQYF; cdr3_nt: TGCAGTGAGGCAGCGAGAGGCACAGATACGCAGTATTTT
d_call: NA; j_call: TRBJ1-2; v_call: TRBV20-1; clone_size: many; cdr3_aa: CSAGLHRVPF; cdr3_nt: TGCAGTGCTGGGCTCCACAGGGTTCCATTC
d_call: NA; j_call: TRBJ1-1; v_call: TRBV7-2; clone_size: few; cdr3_aa: CASRQDRSTEAFF; cdr3_nt: TGTGCCAGCAGACAGGATAGGAGTACTGAAGCTTTCTTT
d_call: TRBD2; j_call: TRBJ2-3; v_call: TRBV20-1; clone_size: many; cdr3_aa: CSAPIAGGGTDTQYF; cdr3_nt: TGCAGTGCCCCAATAGCGGGGGGCGGGACAGATACGCAGTATTTT
d_call: NA; j_call: TRBJ1-4; v_call: TRBV7-2; clone_size: many; cdr3_aa: CASSQGASTNEKLFF; cdr3_nt: TGTGCCAGCAGCCAAGGGGCCTCAACTAATGAAAAACTGTTTTTT
d_call: NA; j_call: TRBJ1-2; v_call: TRBV11-2; clone_size: many; cdr3_aa: CASSFNYGYTF; cdr3_nt: TGTGCCAGCAGCTTTAACTATGGCTACACCTTC
d_call: NA; j_call: TRBJ2-1; v_call: TRBV6-2/TRBV6-3; clone_size: many; cdr3_aa: CASRRDGYNEQFF; cdr3_nt: TGTGCCAGCAGAAGAGACGGCTACAATGAGCAGTTCTTC
d_call: TRBD2; j_call: TRBJ2-1; v_call: TRBV12-3/TRBV12-4; clone_size: many; cdr3_aa: CASSLAGGLRNEQFF; cdr3_nt: TGTGCCAGCAGTCTAGCGGGGGGGCTACGGAATGAGCAGTTCTTC
d_call: TRBD1; j_call: TRBJ2-1; v_call: TRBV10-3; clone_size: many; cdr3_aa: CAIRAFGAGGVVDNEQFF; cdr3_nt: TGTGCCATCAGGGCATTTGGGGCAGGGGGCGTCGTCGACAATGAGCAGTTCTTC
d_call: NA; j_call: TRBJ1-2; v_call: TRBV12-3/TRBV12-4; clone_size: many; cdr3_aa: CASSLRGAFYGYTF; cdr3_nt: TGTGCCAGCAGTTTACGTGGCGCCTTCTATGGCTACACCTTC
d_call: NA; j_call: TRBJ2-2; v_call: TRBV4-1; clone_size: NA; cdr3_aa: CASSPILRQPGELFF; cdr3_nt: TGCGCCAGCAGCCCTATTCTCCGACAGCCCGGGGAGCTGTTTTTT
d_call: NA; j_call: TRBJ2-3; v_call: TRBV3-1; clone_size: many; cdr3_aa: CASSHRGGRTDTQYF; cdr3_nt: TGTGCCAGCAGCCACCGCGGGGGCCGGACAGATACGCAGTATTTT
d_call: NA; j_call: TRBJ1-3; v_call: TRBV20-1; clone_size: many; cdr3_aa: CSARDGGPLSGNTIYF; cdr3_nt: TGCAGTGCTAGAGATGGGGGGCCCCTCTCTGGAAACACCATATATTTT
d_call: TRBD1; j_call: TRBJ2-7; v_call: TRBV20-1; clone_size: many; cdr3_aa: CSARQGGTTYEQYF; cdr3_nt: TGCAGTGCTAGACAAGGGGGCACTACCTACGAGCAGTACTTC
d_call: NA; j_call: TRBJ1-6; v_call: TRBV4-2; clone_size: many; cdr3_aa: CASSHLRDNYNSPLHF; cdr3_nt: TGTGCCAGCAGCCATCTCCGGGACAACTATAATTCACCCCTCCACTTT
d_call: TRBD2; j_call: TRBJ2-1; v_call: TRBV7-6; clone_size: many; cdr3_aa: CASSLPSGGNEQFF; cdr3_nt: TGTGCCAGCAGCTTACCTAGCGGGGGTAATGAGCAGTTCTTC
d_call: TRBD2; j_call: TRBJ2-5; v_call: TRBV10-3; clone_size: many; cdr3_aa: CAISVPGLAGGLETQYF; cdr3_nt: TGTGCCATCAGTGTCCCGGGACTAGCGGGGGGGCTGGAGACCCAGTACTTC
d_call: NA; j_call: TRBJ2-5; v_call: TRBV6-6; clone_size: many; cdr3_aa: CASRYGVTQYF; cdr3_nt: TGTGCCAGCAGATACGGAGTGACCCAGTACTTC
d_call: TRBD2; j_call: TRBJ2-1; v_call: TRBV19; clone_size: few; cdr3_aa: CASSPLRASGGAVYNEQFF; cdr3_nt: TGTGCCAGTAGCCCTCTGAGGGCTAGCGGGGGGGCGGTCTACAATGAGCAGTTCTTC
d_call: NA; j_call: TRBJ1-2; v_call: TRBV12-3/TRBV12-4; clone_size: many; cdr3_aa: CASSLIMGIRGYGYTF; cdr3_nt: TGTGCCAGCAGTCTTATAATGGGGATCCGAGGCTATGGCTACACCTTC
d_call: NA; j_call: TRBJ2-6; v_call: TRBV10-3; clone_size: many; cdr3_aa: CAISESSPELSLGSGANVLTF; cdr3_nt: TGTGCCATCAGTGAGTCTAGCCCGGAGTTGTCTTTGGGCTCTGGGGCCAACGTCCTGACTTTC
d_call: NA; j_call: TRBJ1-4; v_call: TRBV20-1; clone_size: many; cdr3_aa: CSAVGRREKLFF; cdr3_nt: TGCAGTGCTGTCGGACGAAGAGAAAAACTGTTTTTT
d_call: TRBD1; j_call: TRBJ1-6; v_call: TRBV20-1; clone_size: few; cdr3_aa: CSASRAGGNSPLHF; cdr3_nt: TGCAGTGCTAGTAGGGCAGGGGGAAATTCACCCCTCCACTTT
d_call: TRBD1; j_call: TRBJ2-3; v_call: TRBV5-6; clone_size: many; cdr3_aa: CASRYRGNTDTQYF; cdr3_nt: TGTGCCAGCAGGTACAGGGGAAACACAGATACGCAGTATTTT